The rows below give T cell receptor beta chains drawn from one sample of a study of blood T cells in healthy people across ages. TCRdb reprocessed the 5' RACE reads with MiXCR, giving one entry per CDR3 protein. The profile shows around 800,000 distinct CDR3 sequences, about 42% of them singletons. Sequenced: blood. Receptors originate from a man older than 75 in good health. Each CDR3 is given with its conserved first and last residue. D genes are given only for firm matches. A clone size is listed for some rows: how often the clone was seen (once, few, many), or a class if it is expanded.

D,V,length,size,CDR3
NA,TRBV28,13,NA,CASSLPNEKRVFF
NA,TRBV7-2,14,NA,CASSVTVMNTEAFF
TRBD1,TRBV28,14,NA,CASSLRDSHQPQHF
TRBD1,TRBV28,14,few,CASSTTRQGHEQYF
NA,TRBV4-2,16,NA,CASSQAGSTGANVLTF
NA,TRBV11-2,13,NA,CASIPSRSYEQYF
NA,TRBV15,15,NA,CATSLMGGENTEAFF
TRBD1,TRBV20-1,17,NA,CSAQVPGQRINHYGYTF
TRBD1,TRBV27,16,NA,CASSLYRDRGLEKLFF
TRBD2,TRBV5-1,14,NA,CASSPGGNMNEQFF
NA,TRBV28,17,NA,CASSFPLRSSGPYEQYF
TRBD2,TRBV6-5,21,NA,CASSYTGPGEWTGGNTGELFF
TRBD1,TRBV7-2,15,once,CASSQWDRDVHEQYF
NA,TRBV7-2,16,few,CASSGRVESGENIQYF
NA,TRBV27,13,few,CASSPGQTQTQYF
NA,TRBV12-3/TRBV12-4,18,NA,CASSKRFLQGGGNTEAFF
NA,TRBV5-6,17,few,CASSFEAGTRSYNEQFF
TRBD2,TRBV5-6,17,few,CASSLELAGGPGDTQYF
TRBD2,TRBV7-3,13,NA,CASSVGTSGAQYF
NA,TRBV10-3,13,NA,CAIKTTLGDTQYF
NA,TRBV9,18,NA,CARSVGPGGGGRTDTQYF
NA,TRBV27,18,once,CASRFAQRQDSYNSPLHF
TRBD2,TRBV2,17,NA,CASRAGLAGEFIDTQYF
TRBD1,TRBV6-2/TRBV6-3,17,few,CASSYGVGTASNQPQHF
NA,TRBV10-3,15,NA,CAISGPGDPTYEQFF
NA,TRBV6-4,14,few,CAREPLQKNYGYTF
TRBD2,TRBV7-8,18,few,CASSLVGWASGSGREQFF
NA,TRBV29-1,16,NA,CSVDPLVGASVYEQYF
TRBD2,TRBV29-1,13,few,CSAPGAGVETQYF
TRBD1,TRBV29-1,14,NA,CSAVRQGFTGELFF
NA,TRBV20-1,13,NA,CSASRNDVGEQYF
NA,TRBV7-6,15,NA,CASSLYDSQGETQYF
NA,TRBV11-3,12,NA,CAGSPGSNEQFF
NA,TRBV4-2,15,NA,CASSQESGQFYGYTF
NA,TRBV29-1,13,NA,CSVEALSGTGYTF
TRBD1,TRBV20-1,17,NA,CSATTGGEDSYNSPLHF
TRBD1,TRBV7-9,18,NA,CASTIPSPGTGTNTEAFF
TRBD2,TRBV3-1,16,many,CASSPVRLAGVETQYF
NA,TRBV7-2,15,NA,CVSSLNPGSTNVLTF
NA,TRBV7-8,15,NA,CASSKQVSGANVLTF
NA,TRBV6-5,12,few,CASSYPHGTQYF
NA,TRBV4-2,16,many,CASSQEVTQVNSPLHF
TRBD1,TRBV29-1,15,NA,CSVEAWDRTYNEQFF
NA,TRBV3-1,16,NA,CASSQDGGLSSYEQYF
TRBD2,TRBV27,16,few,CASSTGLAGVVDTQYF
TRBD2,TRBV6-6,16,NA,CASSYTTSGSSSEQYF